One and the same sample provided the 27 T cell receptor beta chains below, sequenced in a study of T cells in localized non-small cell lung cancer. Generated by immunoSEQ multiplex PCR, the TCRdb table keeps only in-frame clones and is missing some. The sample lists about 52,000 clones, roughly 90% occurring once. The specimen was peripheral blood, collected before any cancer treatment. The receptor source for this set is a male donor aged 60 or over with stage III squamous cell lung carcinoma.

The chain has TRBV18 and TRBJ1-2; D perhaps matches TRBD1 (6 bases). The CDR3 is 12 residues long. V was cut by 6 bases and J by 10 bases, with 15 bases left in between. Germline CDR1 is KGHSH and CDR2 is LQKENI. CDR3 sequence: CASSLAGGDYTF. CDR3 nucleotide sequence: TGTGCCAGCTCCTTGGCTGGGGGCGACTACACCTTC.

CDR3 protein: CASSSKDQANTEAFF. The CDR3 DNA sequence: TGTGCCAGCTCATCCAAGGACCAGGCGAACACTGAAGCTTTCTTT. V and J are TRBV18 and TRBJ1-1; D is uncertain. There are 15 residues in the CDR3. V was shortened by 5 bases and J by 1 base, with 14 bases between the two germline ends. In germline, CDR1 is KGHSH, CDR2 LQKENI.

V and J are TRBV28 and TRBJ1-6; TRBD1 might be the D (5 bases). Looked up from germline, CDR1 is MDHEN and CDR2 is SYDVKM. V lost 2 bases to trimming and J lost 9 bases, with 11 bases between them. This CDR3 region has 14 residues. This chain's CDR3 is CASSLADTFSPLHF. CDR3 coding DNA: TGTGCCAGCAGTTTAGCGGACACTTTTTCACCCCTCCACTTT.

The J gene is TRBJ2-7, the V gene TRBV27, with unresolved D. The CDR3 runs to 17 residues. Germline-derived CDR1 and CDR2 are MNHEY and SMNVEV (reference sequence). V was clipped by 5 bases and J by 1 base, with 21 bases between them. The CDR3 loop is CASSPLSTGKVSYEQYF. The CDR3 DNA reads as TGTGCCAGCAGTCCCCTCTCGACCGGAAAGGTTTCCTACGAGCAGTACTTC.

Here the CDR3 reads CASSISRGNNQPQHF. In nucleotides, the CDR3 is TGTGCCAGTAGTATCTCCAGGGGGAATAATCAGCCCCAGCATTTT. V and J are TRBV19 and TRBJ1-5, with 7 positions matching TRBD1. After removal of 3 bases from V and 4 bases from J, the junction contained 6 bases not matched to a gene. Germline CDR1 LNHDA, CDR2 SQIVND (reference sequence). The CDR3 totals 15 residues.

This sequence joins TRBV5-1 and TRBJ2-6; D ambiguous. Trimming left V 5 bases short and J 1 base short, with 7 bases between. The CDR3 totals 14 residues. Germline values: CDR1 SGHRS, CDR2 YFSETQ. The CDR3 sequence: CASSKDSGANVLTF. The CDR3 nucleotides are TGCGCCAGCAGTAAGGATTCTGGGGCCAACGTCCTGACTTTC.

The CDR3 DNA sequence: TGTGCCAGCAGCCCCCAGCAGGGCTATAATTCACCCCTCCACTTT. Protein sequence: CASSPQQGYNSPLHF. The gene calls are TRBV5-4 and TRBJ1-6, with D possibly being TRBD1 (5 bases). Trimming took 4 bases from V and 3 from J, leaving 11 bases between them. The CDR3 runs to 15 residues. Per germline, CDR1 SGHNT and CDR2 YYREEE (reference sequence).

CDR3 amino acids: CASSIAGSNSPLHF. The CDR3 region has the DNA TGTGCCAGTAGTATAGCAGGGTCTAATTCACCCCTCCACTTT. This chain joins TRBV19 and TRBJ1-6; D might be TRBD1 (5 bases). The CDR3 spans 14 residues. Germline lookup yields CDR1 LNHDA and CDR2 SQIVND (reference sequence). The V gene lost 1 base and the J gene lost 6 bases, with 7 bases spanning the gap.

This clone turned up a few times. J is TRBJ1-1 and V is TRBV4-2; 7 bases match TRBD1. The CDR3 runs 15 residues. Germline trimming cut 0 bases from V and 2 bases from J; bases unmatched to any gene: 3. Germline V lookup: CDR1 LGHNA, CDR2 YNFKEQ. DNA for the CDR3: TGTGCCAGCAGCCAAGATCCAGGGGGTAACACTGAAGCTTTCTTT. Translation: CASSQDPGGNTEAFF.

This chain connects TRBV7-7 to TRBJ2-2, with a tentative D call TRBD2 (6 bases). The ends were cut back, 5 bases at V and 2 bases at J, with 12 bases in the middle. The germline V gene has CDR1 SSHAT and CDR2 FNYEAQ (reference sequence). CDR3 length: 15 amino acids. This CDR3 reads CASSLDGLNTGELFF. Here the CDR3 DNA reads TGTGCCAGCAGCCTGGACGGACTAAACACCGGGGAGCTGTTTTTT.

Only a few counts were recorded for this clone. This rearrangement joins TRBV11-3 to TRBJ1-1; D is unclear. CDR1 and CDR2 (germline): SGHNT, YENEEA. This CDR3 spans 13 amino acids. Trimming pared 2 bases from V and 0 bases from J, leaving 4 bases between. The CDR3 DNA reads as TGTGCCAGCAGCTTACGGGTGAACACTGAAGCTTTCTTT. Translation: CASSLRVNTEAFF.

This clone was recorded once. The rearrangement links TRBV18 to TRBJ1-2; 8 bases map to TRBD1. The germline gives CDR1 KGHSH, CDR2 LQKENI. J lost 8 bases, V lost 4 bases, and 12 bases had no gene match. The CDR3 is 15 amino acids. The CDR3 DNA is TGTGCCAGCTCACGAGGACAGGGCTCTTCTAGAGGCTACACCTTC. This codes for CASSRGQGSSRGYTF.

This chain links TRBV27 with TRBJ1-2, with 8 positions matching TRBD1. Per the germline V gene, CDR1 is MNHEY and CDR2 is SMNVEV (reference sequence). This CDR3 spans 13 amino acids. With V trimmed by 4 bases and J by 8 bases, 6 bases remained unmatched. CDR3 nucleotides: TGTGCCAGCAGTTCTGGACAGGGTAGGGGCTACACCTTC. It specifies CASSSGQGRGYTF.

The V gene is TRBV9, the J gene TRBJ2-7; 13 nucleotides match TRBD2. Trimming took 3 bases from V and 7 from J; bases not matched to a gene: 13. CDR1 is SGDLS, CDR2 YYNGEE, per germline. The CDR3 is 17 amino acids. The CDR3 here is CASSALGLAGAPVEQYF. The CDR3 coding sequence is TGTGCCAGCAGCGCCCTTGGACTAGCGGGGGCCCCAGTTGAGCAGTACTTC.

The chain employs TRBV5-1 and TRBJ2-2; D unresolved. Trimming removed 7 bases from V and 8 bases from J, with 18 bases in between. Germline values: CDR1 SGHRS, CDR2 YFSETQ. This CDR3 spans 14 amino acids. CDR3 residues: CASRPGGLVGELFF. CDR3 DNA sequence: TGCGCCAGCCGACCGGGCGGATTGGTAGGGGAGCTGTTTTTT.

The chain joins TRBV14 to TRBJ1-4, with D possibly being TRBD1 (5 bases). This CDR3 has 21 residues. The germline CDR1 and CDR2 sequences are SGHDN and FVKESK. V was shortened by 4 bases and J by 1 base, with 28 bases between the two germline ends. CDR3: CASSPVSIPQAGFGTNEKLFF. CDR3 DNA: TGTGCCAGCAGCCCCGTATCTATCCCACAGGCGGGGTTTGGAACTAATGAAAAACTGTTTTTT.

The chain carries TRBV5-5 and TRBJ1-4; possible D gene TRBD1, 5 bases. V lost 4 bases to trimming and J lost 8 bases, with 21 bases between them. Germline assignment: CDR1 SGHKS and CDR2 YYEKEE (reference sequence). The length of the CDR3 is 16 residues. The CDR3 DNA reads TGTGCCAGCAGCCGACAGTCCTTAGGACGGAGCGAAAAACTGTTTTTT. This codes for CASSRQSLGRSEKLFF.

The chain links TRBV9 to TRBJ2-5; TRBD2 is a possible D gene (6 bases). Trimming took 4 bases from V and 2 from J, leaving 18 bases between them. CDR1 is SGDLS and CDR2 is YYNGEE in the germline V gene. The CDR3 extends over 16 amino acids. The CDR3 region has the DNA TGTGCCAGCAGCCCGAGCCTCTTCGGGGGACAAGAGACCCAGTACTTC. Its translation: CASSPSLFGGQETQYF.

This CDR3 reads CASRLTDQETQYF. The CDR3 DNA follows: TGTGCCAGCAGATTGACAGATCAAGAGACCCAGTACTTC. The chain uses TRBV5-4 and TRBJ2-5, with D maybe TRBD1 (5 bases). Germline V gene lookup returns CDR1 SGHNT and CDR2 YYREEE (reference sequence). This CDR3 is 13 amino acids long. Trimming removed 5 bases at V and 2 bases at J, with 10 bases between.

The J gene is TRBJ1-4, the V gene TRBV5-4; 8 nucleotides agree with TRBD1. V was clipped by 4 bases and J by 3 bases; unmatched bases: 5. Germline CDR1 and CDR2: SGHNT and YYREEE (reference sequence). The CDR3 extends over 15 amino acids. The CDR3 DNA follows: TGTGCCAGCAGCCCTGGGACAGGAGCTAATGAAAAACTGTTTTTT. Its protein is CASSPGTGANEKLFF.

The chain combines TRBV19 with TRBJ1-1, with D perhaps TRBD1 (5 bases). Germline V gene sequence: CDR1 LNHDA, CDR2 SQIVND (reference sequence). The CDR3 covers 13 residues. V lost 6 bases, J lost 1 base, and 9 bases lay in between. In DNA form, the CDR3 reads TGTGCCAGTAGGTCAGGGTGGAACACTGAAGCTTTCTTT. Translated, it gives CASRSGWNTEAFF.

CDR3 nucleotides: TGTGCCAGTAGTATTTTCTACCCGGCGCGCGGGGTGAGCTCCTACAATGAGCAGTTCTTC. Protein sequence: CASSIFYPARGVSSYNEQFF. This rearrangement joins TRBV19 to TRBJ2-1, with D tentatively TRBD2 (6 bases). Germline V lookup: CDR1 LNHDA, CDR2 SQIVND (reference sequence). V shed 3 bases and J shed 0 bases, with 24 bases lying between them. The CDR3 extends over 20 amino acids.

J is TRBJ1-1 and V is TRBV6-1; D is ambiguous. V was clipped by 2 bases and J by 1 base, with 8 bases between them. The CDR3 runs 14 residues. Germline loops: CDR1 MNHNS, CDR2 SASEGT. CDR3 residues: CASSESASNTEAFF. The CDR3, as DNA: TGTGCCAGCAGTGAATCGGCATCGAACACTGAAGCTTTCTTT.

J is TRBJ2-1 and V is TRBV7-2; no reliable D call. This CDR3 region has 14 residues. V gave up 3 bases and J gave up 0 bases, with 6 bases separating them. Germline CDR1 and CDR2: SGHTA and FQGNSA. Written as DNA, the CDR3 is TGTGCCAGCAGCTTGACAAGCTCCTACAATGAGCAGTTCTTC. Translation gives CASSLTSSYNEQFF.

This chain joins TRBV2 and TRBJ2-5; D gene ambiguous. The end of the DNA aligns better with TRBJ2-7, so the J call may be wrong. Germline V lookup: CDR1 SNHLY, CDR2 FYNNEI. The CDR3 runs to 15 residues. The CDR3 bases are TGTGCCAGCAGTGAAGCGGTAAACAGACCCTACGAGCAGTACTTC. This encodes CASSEAVNRPYEQYF.

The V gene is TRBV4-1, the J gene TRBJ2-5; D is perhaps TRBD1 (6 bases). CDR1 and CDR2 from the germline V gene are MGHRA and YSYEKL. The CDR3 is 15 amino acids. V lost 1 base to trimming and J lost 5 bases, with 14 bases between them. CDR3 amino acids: CASSQGAGAWETQYF. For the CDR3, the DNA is TGCGCCAGCAGCCAAGGAGCAGGGGCGTGGGAGACCCAGTACTTC.

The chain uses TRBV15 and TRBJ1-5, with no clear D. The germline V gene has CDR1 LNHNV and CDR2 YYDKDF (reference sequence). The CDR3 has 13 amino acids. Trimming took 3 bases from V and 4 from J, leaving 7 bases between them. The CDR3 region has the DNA TGTGCCACCAGCAGGACAAAAAATCAGCCCCAGCATTTT. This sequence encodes CATSRTKNQPQHF.